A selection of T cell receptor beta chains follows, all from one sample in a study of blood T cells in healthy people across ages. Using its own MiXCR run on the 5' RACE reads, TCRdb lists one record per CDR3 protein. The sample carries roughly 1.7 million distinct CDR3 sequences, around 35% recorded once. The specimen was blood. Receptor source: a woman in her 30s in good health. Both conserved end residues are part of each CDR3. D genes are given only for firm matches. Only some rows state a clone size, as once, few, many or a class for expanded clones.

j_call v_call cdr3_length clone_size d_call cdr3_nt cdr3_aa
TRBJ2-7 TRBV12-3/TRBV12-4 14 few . TGTGCCAGCAGTCTGACTGAACTCTCCTACGAGCAGTACTTC CASSLTELSYEQYF
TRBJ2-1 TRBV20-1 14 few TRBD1 TGCAGTGCGACGACAGGGACGGCCTTGAATGAGCAGTTCTTC CSATTGTALNEQFF
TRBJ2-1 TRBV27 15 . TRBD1 TGTGCCAGCCGACTACCGGGACAGAAAACAAATGAGCAGTTCTTC CASRLPGQKTNEQFF
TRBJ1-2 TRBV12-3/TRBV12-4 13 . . TGTGCCAGCACCGAGGGGGGGACGGTTGGCTACACCTTC CASTEGGTVGYTF
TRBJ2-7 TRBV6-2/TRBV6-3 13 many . TGTGCCAGCAGTTACTCGGCCGCGAGCGAGCAGTACTTC CASSYSAASEQYF
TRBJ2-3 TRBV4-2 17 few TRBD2 TGTGCCAGCAGCCAGGAGGGAGGGACGGGAGTAGCAGATACGCAGTATTTT CASSQEGGTGVADTQYF
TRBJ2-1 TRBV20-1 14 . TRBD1 TGCAGTGCTAGATGGGACAGCTCCTACAATGAGCAGTTCTTC CSARWDSSYNEQFF
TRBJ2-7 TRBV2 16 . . TGTGCCAGCAGTGAAGGGATAGACCCCGCACACCACGAGCAGTACTTC CASSEGIDPAHHEQYF
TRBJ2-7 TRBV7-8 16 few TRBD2 TGTGCCAGCAGCTTAAGGATCGGGGGGAAAGCCTACGAGCAGTACTTC CASSLRIGGKAYEQYF
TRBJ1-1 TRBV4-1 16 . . TGCGCCAGCAGCAAAGTGACTCAAGGGGTTAACACTGAAGCTTTCTTT CASSKVTQGVNTEAFF
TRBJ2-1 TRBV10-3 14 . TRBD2 TGTGCCATCAACGAGCGGGGGACCCACAATGAGCAGTTCTTC CAINERGTHNEQFF
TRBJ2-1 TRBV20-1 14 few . TGCAGTGCTATCGGGAACATCAACCGGAATGAGCAGTTCTTC CSAIGNINRNEQFF
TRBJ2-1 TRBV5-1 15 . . TGCGCCAGCAGCCTCACCCCGGGGGAATACAATGAGCAGTTCTTC CASSLTPGEYNEQFF
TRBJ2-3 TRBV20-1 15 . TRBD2 TGCAGTGCTAGATTCCCGGGACTAGGCACAGATACGCAGTATTTT CSARFPGLGTDTQYF
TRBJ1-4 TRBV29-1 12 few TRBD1 TGCAGCGTTCGGACAGGGAATGAAAAACTGTTTTTT CSVRTGNEKLFF
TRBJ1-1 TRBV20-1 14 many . TGCAGTGCTAGAGATGGAGGGACCGGCTTTGAAGCTTTCTTT CSARDGGTGFEAFF
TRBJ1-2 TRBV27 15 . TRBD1 TGTGCCAGCAGTCCTGGACAGGCCCGCAGCTATGGCTACACCTTC CASSPGQARSYGYTF
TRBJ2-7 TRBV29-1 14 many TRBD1 TGCAGCGTTAGACCCGGGACAGTCCCCAACGAGCAGTACTTC CSVRPGTVPNEQYF
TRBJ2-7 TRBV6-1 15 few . TGTGCCAGCAGGGCAGGGCGGGCCCCCTCCTACGAGCAGTACTTC CASRAGRAPSYEQYF
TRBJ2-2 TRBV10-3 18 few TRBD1 TGTGCCATCAGAACCCGGGACAGGTCGACATCGAGCACCGGGGAGCTGTTTTTT CAIRTRDRSTSSTGELFF
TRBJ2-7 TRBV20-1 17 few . TGCAGTGCTAGAGATTCCCTCCCCGGGTATAGCTCCTACGAGCAGTACTTC CSARDSLPGYSSYEQYF
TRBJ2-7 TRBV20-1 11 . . TGCAGTGCTAGTCCCGCGGTCGAGCAGTACTTC CSASPAVEQYF
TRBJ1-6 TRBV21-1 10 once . TGTGCCAGCAGAAAACTGGGACTCCACTTT CASRKLGLHF
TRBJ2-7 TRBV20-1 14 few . TGCAGTGCTAGAGATTCCGGACTATCCCACGAGCAGTACTTC CSARDSGLSHEQYF
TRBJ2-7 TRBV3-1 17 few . TGTGCCAGCAGCCACCGGGGTACCTCCTATTCCTTACACGAGCAGTACTTC CASSHRGTSYSLHEQYF
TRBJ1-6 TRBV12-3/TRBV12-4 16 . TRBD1 TGTGCCAGCAGTTTTCATTCCGGGACAGGGGCTTCACCCCTCCACTTT CASSFHSGTGASPLHF
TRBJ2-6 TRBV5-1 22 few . TGCGCCAGCAACTTGGTCCAGGGGAGACCTAGCATTCCACCCTCTGGGGCCAACGTCCTGACTTTC CASNLVQGRPSIPPSGANVLTF
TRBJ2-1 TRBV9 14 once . TGTGCCAGCAGCGTCGGGCCCCTCGGGGAGACCCAGTTCTTC CASSVGPLGETQFF
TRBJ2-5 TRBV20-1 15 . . TGCAGTGCTATTTCCCCGGGACAAGCCCAAGAGACCCAGTACTTC CSAISPGQAQETQYF
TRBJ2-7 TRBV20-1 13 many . TGCAGTGCCCCCCCTAGGGATACCTACGAGCAGTACTTC CSAPPRDTYEQYF
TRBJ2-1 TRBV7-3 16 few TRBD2 TGTGCCAGCAGCCCCTTCCCTAGCGGGGTCTACAATGAGCAGTTCTTC CASSPFPSGVYNEQFF
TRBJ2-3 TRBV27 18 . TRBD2 TGTGCCAGCAGCCCGGGACTAGCGGAAGCCTGGGGCACAGATACGCAGTATTTT CASSPGLAEAWGTDTQYF
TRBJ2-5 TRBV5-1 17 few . TGCGCCAGCAGCCCCTACGCGGGTGTATTGGCCCAAGAGACCCAGTACTTC CASSPYAGVLAQETQYF
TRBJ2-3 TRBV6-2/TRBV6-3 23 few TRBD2 TGTGCCAGCAGTTACTCCCCCGGGGGGTTCAGCGGGGGGCCACCATCTGACACAGATACGCAGTATTTT CASSYSPGGFSGGPPSDTDTQYF
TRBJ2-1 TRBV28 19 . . TGTGCCAGCAGTATTCCCTTCAATTCTAGGCTCCTCCGCTACAATGAGCAGTTCTTC CASSIPFNSRLLRYNEQFF
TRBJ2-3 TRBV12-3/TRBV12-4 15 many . TGTGCCAGCAGTTTGGAGGGTTCCAGCACAGATACGCAGTATTTT CASSLEGSSTDTQYF
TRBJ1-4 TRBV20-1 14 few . TGCAGTGCTAGAAGGGGTGCAACTAATGAAAAACTGTTTTTT CSARRGATNEKLFF
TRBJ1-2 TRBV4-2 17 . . TGTGCCAGCAGCCAAGATAAGAGCTTATTAGCTAACTATGGCTACACCTTC CASSQDKSLLANYGYTF
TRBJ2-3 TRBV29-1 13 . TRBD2 TGCAGCGTAAGCGGGAGTAGGCCAGGTACGCAGTATTTT CSVSGSRPGTQYF
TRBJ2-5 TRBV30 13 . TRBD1 TGTGCCTGGAGTAGACAGGGTGGAGAGACCCAGTACTTC CAWSRQGGETQYF
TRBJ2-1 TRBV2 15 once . TGTGCCAGCAGTGAAGAGGAGGCTAGCATCTATGAGCAGTTCTTC CASSEEEASIYEQFF
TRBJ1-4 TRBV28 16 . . TGTGCCAGCAGTTTGTTGGGAGAGGCAACTAATGAAAAACTGTTTTTT CASSLLGEATNEKLFF
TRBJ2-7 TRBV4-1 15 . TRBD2 TGCGCCAGCAGCCAAAGAACTAGCGGCTCCTACGAGCGGTACTTC CASSQRTSGSYERYF
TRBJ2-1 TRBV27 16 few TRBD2 TGTGCCAGCAGTTTCACCGGGACTAGCGGGATAGGAGAGCAGTTCTTC CASSFTGTSGIGEQFF
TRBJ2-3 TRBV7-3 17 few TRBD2 TGTGCCAGCAGCTTAACAGCCGGGGGGTCTAGCACAGATACGCAGTATTTT CASSLTAGGSSTDTQYF
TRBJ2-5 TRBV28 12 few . TGTGCCAGCGCTTTGCGTCGGGAGACCCAGTACTTC CASALRRETQYF
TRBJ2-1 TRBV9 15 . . TGTGCCAGCAGCCCCATGGGGGGCTCCTACAATGAGCAGTTCTTC CASSPMGGSYNEQFF
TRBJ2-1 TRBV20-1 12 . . TGCAGTGCACCGAGGGGCACCCATGAGCAGTTCTTC CSAPRGTHEQFF
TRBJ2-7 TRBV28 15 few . TGTGCCAGCAGTTTACTGCGGGACAGTTCCTACGAGCAGTACTTC CASSLLRDSSYEQYF
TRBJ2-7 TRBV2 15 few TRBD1 TGTGCCAGCAGTGAAAGGGGGACAGGGGGCTACGAGCAGTACTTC CASSERGTGGYEQYF
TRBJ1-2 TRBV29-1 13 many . TGCAGCGTGGGCCGGGACACGGTGGGAGGCTACACCTTC CSVGRDTVGGYTF
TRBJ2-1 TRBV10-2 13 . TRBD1 TGCGCCAGCAGTGAGCCAGGGGGTGATGAGCAGTTCTTC CASSEPGGDEQFF
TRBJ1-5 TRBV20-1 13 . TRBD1 TGCAGTGCCTTCGGACAGGGAGAACAGCCCCAGCATTTT CSAFGQGEQPQHF
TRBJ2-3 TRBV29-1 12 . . TGCAGCGTTGTCCAGCCCACAGATACGCAGTATTTT CSVVQPTDTQYF
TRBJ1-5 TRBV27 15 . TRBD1 TGTGCCAGCAGTTCCACAGGGGGTAGCAATCAGCCCCAGCATTTT CASSSTGGSNQPQHF
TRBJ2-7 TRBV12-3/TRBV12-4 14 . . TGTGCCAGCACTGGGACGGAGTTCTCCTACGAGCAGTACTTC CASTGTEFSYEQYF
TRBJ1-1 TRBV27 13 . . TGTGCCAGCAGAAGGGTCGCGGACACTGAAGCTTTCTTT CASRRVADTEAFF
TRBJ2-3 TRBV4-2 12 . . TGTGCCAGCAGCCAAGCAGCAGATACGCAGTATTTT CASSQAADTQYF
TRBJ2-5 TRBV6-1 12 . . TGTGCCAGCAGTGAAACCCGGACAGCCTCCTCCTTC CASSETRTASSF
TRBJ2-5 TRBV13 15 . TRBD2 TGTGCCAGCAGCCACCGGGGGGGAGTACAAGAGACCCAGTACTTC CASSHRGGVQETQYF